This T cell receptor (beta chain) was captured by sequencing in a study of blood T cell repertoires in COVID-19. This clone came up once. Cohort assignment relied on participant-reported clinical history. Clones were sequenced by immunoSEQ multiplex PCR, and TCRdb holds only the in-frame ones, with some missing. The sample lists approximately 210,000 clones, 75% to 85% occurring once. The clonotype was recovered from a man aged 25 to 40 with acute COVID-19. Sequenced sample: PBMCs or T cells enriched from blood (not recorded which).

In DNA, the CDR3 is TGTGCCAGCAGCAGCCCCCCGGAGACCCAGTACTTC. This codes for CASSSPPETQYF. The rearrangement joins TRBV13 to TRBJ2-5; D is unresolved. Per the germline V gene, CDR1 is PRHDT and CDR2 is FYEKMQ (reference sequence). The CDR3 length is 12 residues. Between the trimmed V and J ends, which lost 5 bases and 5 bases, there was a span of 9 bases. Full variable domain (missing parts from reference TRBV13 and TRBJ2-5): AAGVIQSPRHLIKEKRETATLKCYPIPRHDTVYWYQQGPGQDPQFLISFYEKMQSDKGSIPDRFSAQQFSDYHSELNMSSLELGDSALYFCASSSPPETQYFGPGTRLLVL.